The clone carrying this TCR beta chain was detected only a few times. Its matching antigen is unknown. V was clipped by 0 bases and J by 4 bases, with 12 bases between them. Germline assignment: CDR1 MNHEY and CDR2 SMNVEV (reference sequence). This CDR3 region has 15 residues. The source of the sample is a study of response to subunit inactivated influenza vaccine. TCRdb re-called the RT-PCR reads through MiXCR, storing one row per CDR3 protein. The sample carries around 320,000 distinct CDR3 sequences, about 20% recorded once. Study observations and caveats: After each seasonal influenza vaccination, few new T cells are recruited, the authors suggested.

V and J are TRBV27 and TRBJ1-2; possibly TRBD1 for D (5 bases). The sequences come from PBMCs from blood, collected about 20 months after vaccination. This TCR derives from a man aged 45-69 years who received an inactivated influenza vaccine. Here the CDR3 reads CASSLSWGKGYGYTF. The CDR3 DNA sequence: TGTGCCAGCAGTTTATCATGGGGGAAGGGCTATGGCTACACCTTC.